These 13 T cell receptor beta chains originate from one sample sequenced in a study of cytomegalovirus exposure and HLA in healthy donors (dated by TCRdb to about 2017). Library preparation employed the immunoSEQ multiplex PCR assay. For the multiplex PCR, a mixture combining 60 forward primers for TCR Vbeta segments and 13 reverse primers for TCR Jbeta segments was used. TCRdb retrieved this table from immuneACCESS and kept in-frame rearrangements only. Not all clones are present; in checked studies, unresolved V genes account for under half, and no reason is known for the remainder. The sample contains approximately 150,000 clones, 82% of them found a single time. The ten largest clones represent roughly 3.2% of the sample. Sequenced: PBMCs. The receptors were sampled from a man between 18 and 29 years old in good health and CMV-seropositive.

As concerns this clone: The sample holds other DNA sequences that translate to the same CDR3. V and J are TRBV5-1 and TRBJ2-7; the match to TRBD2 covers 10 bases. V trimming: 0 bases; J trimming: 5 bases; junction bases outside the gene matches: 2. The germline V gene has CDR1 SGHRS and CDR2 YFSETQ. The CDR3 totals 14 residues. The CDR3 bases are TGCGCCAGCAGCTTGGTCCTAGCGGGGGACGAGCAGTACTTC. Amino acids: CASSLVLAGDEQYF.

The gene calls are TRBV5-1 and TRBJ2-3, with 7 bases that match TRBD1. V lost 3 bases, J lost 2 bases, and 3 bases stayed unmatched. The CDR3 is made up of 14 amino acids. Germline lookup yields CDR1 SGHRS and CDR2 YFSETQ. For the CDR3, the DNA is TGCGCCAGCAGCTCTACAGGGGACACAGATACGCAGTATTTT. Amino acids: CASSSTGDTDTQYF.

The V call is TRBV6-5, the J call TRBJ2-1; 9 nucleotides align to TRBD2. V gave up 7 bases and J gave up 6 bases; unmatched junction bases: 10. Looked up from germline, CDR1 is MNHEY and CDR2 is SVGAGI. The CDR3 is 15 residues long. As DNA, the CDR3 is TGTGCCAGCACCGCCGGGGCTAGCGGGACCAATGAGCAGTTCTTC. It specifies CASTAGASGTNEQFF.

V usage is TRBV13 and J usage is TRBJ2-1; D may be TRBD1 (6 bases). CDR1 is PRHDT, CDR2 FYEKMQ, per germline (reference sequence). V was cut by 6 bases and J by 2 bases, with 14 bases left in between. This CDR3 region has 15 residues. This CDR3 is CASSPRWGPYNEQFF. DNA of the CDR3: TGTGCCAGCAGTCCCAGGTGGGGGCCCTACAATGAGCAGTTCTTC.

The V call is TRBV5-4, the J call TRBJ2-3; D is possibly TRBD2 (6 bases). Trimming removed 3 bases from V and 4 bases from J, with 9 bases in between. This CDR3 is 13 amino acids long. In germline, CDR1 is SGHNT, CDR2 YYREEE (reference sequence). CDR3 DNA sequence: TGTGCCAGCAGCTCCCGGGGGTCAGATACGCAGTATTTT. Its translation is CASSSRGSDTQYF.

This clone was detected only a few times. The chain combines TRBV9 with TRBJ2-1; 10 bases agree with TRBD2. Germline V gene data show CDR1 as SGDLS and CDR2 as YYNGEE. CDR3 length: 24 amino acids. The J segment lost 4 bases and the V segment lost 4 bases, leaving 32 bases of the junction unmatched. The CDR3 bases are TGTGCCAGCAGCTCTCGATCCCGGACAGGGAGTACGAGCGGGAGGGCCTTAAAGTACAATGAGCAGTTCTTC. Amino acids: CASSSRSRTGSTSGRALKYNEQFF.

The chain uses TRBV27 and TRBJ2-3; D gene ambiguous. CDR1 is MNHEY, CDR2 SMNVEV, per germline (reference sequence). The CDR3 covers 12 residues. V was pared by 3 bases and J by 6 bases, with 7 bases between. Written as DNA, the CDR3 is TGTGCCAGCAGTTTTCGCGGTGATACGCAGTATTTT. It codes for CASSFRGDTQYF.

The rearrangement links TRBV7-6 to TRBJ1-3; D not certain. The length of the CDR3 is 14 residues. The V gene lost 5 bases and the J gene lost 2 bases, with 10 bases spanning the gap. Germline V lookup: CDR1 SGHVS, CDR2 FNYEAQ. The CDR3 loop is CASSPTNAGNTIYF. The CDR3 region has the DNA TGTGCCAGCAGCCCGACAAATGCTGGAAACACCATATATTTT.

The chain employs TRBV5-3 and TRBJ2-1; TRBD2 aligns across 9 bases. TRBV5-3 is treated as an ORF (open reading frame) with a function not yet certain. The CDR3 totals 21 residues. V gave up 1 base and J gave up 3 bases; unmatched junction bases: 20. In DNA form, the CDR3 reads TGTGCCAGAAGCTTGTTAGTCCCCGGGACTAGCCCGGGGGGGCTCTACAATGAGCAGTTCTTC. It codes for CARSLLVPGTSPGGLYNEQFF.

This sequence joins TRBV20-1 and TRBJ2-3; D is unclear. V lost 5 bases to trimming and J lost 10 bases, with 13 bases between them. CDR1 is DFQATT and CDR2 is SNEGSKA in the germline V gene (reference sequence). The CDR3 spans 11 residues. CDR3: CSAPLSVPQYF. Here the CDR3 DNA reads TGCAGTGCTCCTCTGAGCGTTCCGCAGTATTTT.

This clone was recorded only once. This chain links TRBV27 with TRBJ2-7, with TRBD1 matching 9 bases. Trimming cost V 10 bases and J 2 bases; bases outside gene matches: 12. The CDR3 is 15 residues long. The germline V gene has CDR1 MNHEY and CDR2 SMNVEV (reference sequence). DNA of the CDR3: TGTGCCACCCGGGGACAGGGACGTACAACCTACGAGCAGTACTTC. Protein: CATRGQGRTTYEQYF.

V is TRBV27 and J is TRBJ2-7; no clear D gene. Trimming stripped 3 bases from V and 3 bases from J, with 3 bases between. The CDR3 loop spans 11 amino acids. Germline V gene data show CDR1 as MNHEY and CDR2 as SMNVEV (reference sequence). The CDR3: CASSFGYEQYF. The CDR3 region has the DNA TGTGCCAGCAGTTTCGGCTACGAGCAGTACTTC.

The gene calls are TRBV19 and TRBJ2-5, with D possibly being TRBD2 (6 bases). The DNA end is a closer match to TRBJ2-7, so the J assignment may be wrong. The V gene's germline CDR1 is LNHDA and CDR2 SQIVND (reference sequence). The CDR3 runs to 15 residues. This CDR3 reads CASTPGAGPSYEQYF. As DNA, the CDR3 is TGTGCCAGTACCCCAGGAGCGGGTCCCTCCTACGAGCAGTACTTC.